This T cell receptor (beta chain) appears in the sequencing data of a study of tumor-infiltrating lymphocytes in primary liver carcinoma. TCR beta cDNA was made from approximately 500 ng total RNA with a constant-region primer. Modified slightly, ARM-PCR produced TCR beta libraries over three nested multiplex PCR rounds. TCRdb fed the multiplex PCR reads into MiXCR, producing one record per CDR3 protein. This sample has 65,000 to 80,000 distinct CDR3 sequences, with roughly three quarters found just once. Total RNA and DNA came together from approximately 20-30 mg of bulk tissue without cell sorting. For this clonotype: An end of the junction does not agree with germline; a read error may underlie this.

The sequence was obtained from a man aged 35 to 55 with primary liver carcinoma and hepatitis B virus infection. The sequenced sample consisted of liver tumor tissue from sampling region 4. The subset here: tumor region T4, right-lateral pole.

The CDR3 bases are TGTGTCAGCAGCTTCAGGGTCGGGGGACAGAGTTCCTACGAGCAGTACTTC. Encoded protein: CVSSFRVGGQSSYEQYF. This chain joins TRBV5-5 and TRBJ2-7; tentatively, D is TRBD1 (7 bases). Germline V gives CDR1 SGHKS, CDR2 YYEKEE (reference sequence). The CDR3 covers 17 residues.